A selection of T cell receptor beta chains follows, all from one sample in a study of monozygotic twins with inflammatory bowel disease. TCRdb reprocessed the 5' RACE reads and reports one entry per CDR3 protein, with no DNA. The listing records approximately 330,000 distinct CDR3 sequences. The sequenced sample consisted of blood. These receptors were collected from a human donor with ulcerative colitis or Crohn's disease, or a healthy co-twin of an affected twin (not recorded which). Each CDR3 is given with its conserved first and last residue.

j_call: TRBJ1-1; v_call: TRBV20-1; cdr3_aa: CSATRNTEAFF
j_call: TRBJ2-2; v_call: TRBV27; cdr3_aa: CASSFRRNTGELFF
j_call: TRBJ1-2; v_call: TRBV29-1; cdr3_aa: CSAWTGGYGYTF
j_call: TRBJ2-7; v_call: TRBV20-1; cdr3_aa: CSAARSYEQYF
j_call: TRBJ2-1; v_call: TRBV4-1; cdr3_aa: CASSQGPLAGGPHEQFF
j_call: TRBJ2-2; v_call: TRBV6-2/TRBV6-3; cdr3_aa: CASSYTRGGELFF
j_call: TRBJ2-7; v_call: TRBV7-9; cdr3_aa: CASSFPDRGNEQYF
j_call: TRBJ1-2; v_call: TRBV5-1; cdr3_aa: CASSFPGARGYGYTF
j_call: TRBJ2-5; v_call: TRBV5-1; cdr3_aa: CASSRTGDETQYF
j_call: TRBJ1-1; v_call: TRBV4-3; cdr3_aa: CASSQVFVGVERTEAFF
j_call: TRBJ2-5; v_call: TRBV7-9; cdr3_aa: CASSLHRTGEETQYF
j_call: TRBJ2-7; v_call: TRBV7-2; cdr3_aa: CASSPFVPYEQYF
j_call: TRBJ1-1; v_call: TRBV5-4; cdr3_aa: CASTTGGHTEAFF
j_call: TRBJ2-1; v_call: TRBV5-1; cdr3_aa: CASSLVLAGGSEQFF
j_call: TRBJ2-2; v_call: TRBV10-3; cdr3_aa: CAISESRAGRNTGELFF
j_call: TRBJ1-6; v_call: TRBV7-2; cdr3_aa: CASSSSSGTGSPLHF
j_call: TRBJ1-1; v_call: TRBV20-1; cdr3_aa: CSARGPGGTEAFF
j_call: TRBJ2-2; v_call: TRBV20-1; cdr3_aa: CSARADHGTDFSGELFF
j_call: TRBJ1-5; v_call: TRBV7-2; cdr3_aa: CASSLRGEQPQHF
j_call: TRBJ2-1; v_call: TRBV28; cdr3_aa: CASSLPHTSGRAFKGVEQFF
j_call: TRBJ2-1; v_call: TRBV30; cdr3_aa: CASLREGSYNEQFF
j_call: TRBJ2-7; v_call: TRBV12-3/TRBV12-4; cdr3_aa: CASSRVWGTKYEQYF
j_call: TRBJ2-1; v_call: TRBV27; cdr3_aa: CASSRISSYNEQFF
j_call: TRBJ1-2; v_call: TRBV7-9; cdr3_aa: CASSLARQPSYGYTF
j_call: TRBJ2-1; v_call: TRBV7-8; cdr3_aa: CASSSVPRGHNEQFF
j_call: TRBJ2-7; v_call: TRBV20-1; cdr3_aa: CSARTPVEQYF
j_call: TRBJ1-4; v_call: TRBV20-1; cdr3_aa: CSASDQGQKPKLFF
j_call: TRBJ2-7; v_call: TRBV2; cdr3_aa: CASKEQTSAYEQYF
j_call: TRBJ1-2; v_call: TRBV14; cdr3_aa: CASSQDDSCYGYTF
j_call: TRBJ1-2; v_call: TRBV6-5; cdr3_aa: CASSYSSLYGYTF
j_call: TRBJ2-1; v_call: TRBV11-2; cdr3_aa: CASSLLRAGAADEQFF
j_call: TRBJ2-7; v_call: TRBV29-1; cdr3_aa: CSGLERAGAGEQYF
j_call: TRBJ2-5; v_call: TRBV10-3; cdr3_aa: CAISVDRETQYF
j_call: TRBJ1-1; v_call: TRBV7-9; cdr3_aa: CASSSTGSSEAFF